Described below is a single TCR beta chain sequence and its context. Its antigen is still unknown. The sample comes from a study of shared clonotypes between healthy human individuals. Study results and caveats: A reduction in generation probabilities was seen for non-shared clonotypes relative to those shared by all four donors.

Naive CD8 isolation took CD45RO-negative cells positively selected for CCR7 and excluded terminally differentiated effector memory CD45RA+ cells. Generated by immunoSEQ multiplex PCR, the TCRdb table keeps only in-frame clones and is missing some. This table has about 580,000 clones, about 98% appearing once. This CDR3 comprises 18 residues. The germline V gene encodes CDR1 SGHAT and CDR2 FQDESV (reference sequence). J lost 5 bases, V lost 0 bases, and 10 bases had no gene match. This rearrangement joins TRBV11-1 to TRBJ2-2, with 9 bases matching TRBD2. Sequencing was performed on naive CD8+ T cells sorted from blood. The source is a man under 40 in good health. CDR3 protein: CASSLAKGVAGETGELFF. CDR3 in DNA: TGTGCCAGCAGCTTAGCGAAGGGGGTAGCGGGAGAAACCGGGGAGCTGTTTTTT. The full variable domain, with the rest looked up from reference TRBV11-1 and TRBJ2-2, is EAEVAQSPRYKITEKSQAVAFWCDPISGHATLYWYRQILGQGPELLVQFQDESVVDDSQLPKDRFSAERLKGVDSTLKIQPAELGDSAMYLCASSLAKGVAGETGELFFGEGSRLTVL.